This T cell receptor beta chain was found in a study of blood T cell repertoires in COVID-19 (dated by TCRdb to the early 2020s). Some background on the complete study: The collaborator samples originated in the United States, Italy and Spain and spanned the acute and convalescent phases of COVID-19. Subjects who had been exposed to COVID-19, were actively infected with it, or had recovered from it provided the deeply sampled blood TCRbeta repertoires that made up the dataset. Samples came from the ongoing ImmuneRACE study (first 160 participants) plus 1,254 subjects from 6 global collaborators. Where available, HLA class I and class II types were taken from metadata supplied by the sample provider and were not determined by assay-based typing. A de-identified subject ID, COVID-19 status, age in years and sex were almost always included in the sample metadata. The repertoires were released in a freely available public database intended as a resource for research on the immune response to SARS-CoV-2. The material from the prospective study consisted of cDNA or gDNA derived from T cells, B-cell-depleted T cells, or PBMCs. The study at large found these results: How much clinical and demographic metadata was included differed by source and by participant, and the metadata was provided uncurated.

CDR1 is given as KGHSH and CDR2 as LQKENI, both from the germline V gene. V is cut back by 6 bases and J by 4 bases, with 13 bases in the junction unmatched. The CDR3, from cysteine to phenylalanine, totals 16 residues. Just CDR3 DNA is preserved here, 48 bases in frame from base 1. With regard to this clone: Its antigen is currently not known. Per-base quality was not reported, and no clone a single base away is much larger than it.

A second Seattle source provided samples from volunteer blood donors who had recovered from COVID-19. Each collaborating institution followed its own protocols to collect whole blood in K2EDTA tubes. Collaborator samples were shipped for TCRbeta analysis as frozen whole blood, isolated PBMCs, or DNA extracted from either sample type. TCRbeta CDR3 regions were amplified from genomic DNA by means of the immunoSEQ Assay, a bias-controlled multiplex PCR. From the authors' description of their analysis: Within the assay, amplification of reference gene primers was used to estimate how many nucleated cells each sample contained. To quantify the absolute abundance of each unique TCRbeta CDR3 rearrangement, sequence reads were collapsed and filtered. For each sample, productive Simpson clonality was calculated as the square root of Simpson's diversity index over productive rearrangements. This is the immuneACCESS table as TCRdb keeps it, with only in-frame sequences that have V and J called. A part of the clones is gone; compared with another copy, unresolved V genes explain less than half, and the rest is unexplained. D and trimming were read from the DNA, whereas the V and J calls and clone size are those reported in that table. This sample comprises 300,000 or so clones, approximately 89% of them detected only once. The ten largest clones add up to approximately 7% of the sample.

Sequenced sample: peripheral blood. This sequence uses TRBV18 and TRBJ1-1; TRBD1 fits 8 bases in the junction. The sequence derives from a woman in her thirties who had recovered from COVID-19. The nucleotides read TGTGCCAGCTCCCCTGGACAGGGTACGTTTGGCACTGAAGCTTTCTTT. The encoded protein is CASSPGQGTFGTEAFF.